These T cell receptor beta chains were read from a single sample in a study of patients and donors after allogeneic stem cell transplantation. TCRdb fed the RT-PCR reads into MiXCR, producing one record per CDR3 protein. The sample shows about 960,000 distinct CDR3 sequences, around 17% of them seen only once. The specimen sequenced was blood, either unsorted or a sorted T cell fraction (not recorded which). Receptors originate from a human donor who was either an allogeneic HSCT recipient or a stem cell or donor lymphocyte infusion donor (not recorded which). It is not recorded whose cells these are; they may come from a transplant donor. The CDR3 runs from the conserved cysteine through the conserved F or W. A D gene is named only where the DNA matches it firmly. The size entry is marked missing in some rows and otherwise reads once, few, many or a size class.

TGCAGTGCTAGAGAGAGCCGGACTCAGTACTTC | CSARESRTQYF | NA | TRBJ2-7 | NA | TRBV20-1
TGTGCCAGCAGTTCCTGGGCCGGGACAGGGGCCACCGGGGAGCTGTTTTTT | CASSSWAGTGATGELFF | few | TRBJ2-2 | TRBD1 | TRBV12-3/TRBV12-4
TGTGCCATCAGTGAGTCGGGGGAGCAGTACTTC | CAISESGEQYF | many | TRBJ2-7 | NA | TRBV10-3
TGTGCCAGCAGCTTAGGGACTAGCGGGGGGTCACGCCCCTACGAGCAGTACTTC | CASSLGTSGGSRPYEQYF | NA | TRBJ2-7 | TRBD2 | TRBV7-3
TGTGCCAGCAGCCGGGGGGGACTCCCTCTCACAGATACGCAGTATTTT | CASSRGGLPLTDTQYF | NA | TRBJ2-3 | TRBD2 | TRBV9
TGTGCCAGCAGTTCCCCGGCAAGAGCATCGAATGAGCAGTTCTTC | CASSSPARASNEQFF | NA | TRBJ2-1 | NA | TRBV12-3/TRBV12-4
TGTGCCAGCCGGTTCCGGGACAGGGGCAATCAGCCCCAGCATTTT | CASRFRDRGNQPQHF | NA | TRBJ1-5 | TRBD1 | TRBV2
TGTGCCAGCAGTTCGTCGCCGATCTATGGCTACACCTTC | CASSSSPIYGYTF | NA | TRBJ1-2 | NA | TRBV2
TGTGCCATCAGTGATGGTTATTGGGGGGACAGGGGGCACGAGCAGTACTTC | CAISDGYWGDRGHEQYF | few | TRBJ2-7 | TRBD1 | TRBV10-3
TGTGCCACCAGTGATCCGCGGACAGGGGGCCCTATTGGGACCCAGTACTTC | CATSDPRTGGPIGTQYF | NA | TRBJ2-5 | TRBD1 | TRBV24-1
TGTGCCAGCAGCCAGCGGTGGACAGACCACTCAGAGCAGTACTTC | CASSQRWTDHSEQYF | few | TRBJ2-7 | NA | TRBV3-1
TGTGCCAGCAGCCAAGCGGCAGGGGTATTCGAGACCCAGTACTTC | CASSQAAGVFETQYF | NA | TRBJ2-5 | NA | TRBV3-1
TGCAGTGCTACCGTAGGGACACATTATAGCAATCAGCCCCAGCATTTT | CSATVGTHYSNQPQHF | few | TRBJ1-5 | NA | TRBV20-1
TGTGCCACCAGTGATCCCGACTGGTCTGGTGTTGGGGCAGATACGCAGTATTTT | CATSDPDWSGVGADTQYF | NA | TRBJ2-3 | NA | TRBV24-1
TGCGCCAGCACGCAACGCCCTTTGGGTGAGCAGTTCTTC | CASTQRPLGEQFF | NA | TRBJ2-1 | NA | TRBV5-1
TGTGCCAGCAGCCACACAGGGGGCGCGAACACCGGGGAGCTGTTTTTT | CASSHTGGANTGELFF | NA | TRBJ2-2 | TRBD1 | TRBV3-1
TGTGCCAGCAGGGCAAGTGGAAACACCATATATTTT | CASRASGNTIYF | few | TRBJ1-3 | NA | TRBV12-3/TRBV12-4
TGCGCCAGCAGCTTGAACTCACGGGAGACCCAGTACTTC | CASSLNSRETQYF | few | TRBJ2-5 | NA | TRBV5-1
TGTGCCAGCAGCCCTTACAGGGGCCCGAACACTGAAGCTTTCTTT | CASSPYRGPNTEAFF | NA | TRBJ1-1 | TRBD1 | TRBV7-2
TGTGCCAGCAGGGTTAGCGGGAATAGGTACACCGGGGAGCTGTTTTTT | CASRVSGNRYTGELFF | few | TRBJ2-2 | TRBD2 | TRBV12-3/TRBV12-4
TGCAGTGCTAGAGGGGTCGGACGCTACGAGCAGTACTTC | CSARGVGRYEQYF | few | TRBJ2-7 | NA | TRBV20-1
TGTGCCAGCAGTTATAGTTTCCCCATCTACGAGCAGTACTTC | CASSYSFPIYEQYF | few | TRBJ2-7 | NA | TRBV7-2
TGTGCCATCCGGACGGGACAGGCGAACACTGAAGCTTTCTTT | CAIRTGQANTEAFF | few | TRBJ1-1 | TRBD1 | TRBV10-3
TGTGCCAGCAGCCAAGATGGGGAACAAAGGCGCACTGAAGCTTTCTTT | CASSQDGEQRRTEAFF | NA | TRBJ1-1 | NA | TRBV3-1
TGTGCCAGCAGCCAAGCGGGAGAAATTTATGGCTACACCTTC | CASSQAGEIYGYTF | few | TRBJ1-2 | NA | TRBV3-1
TGCGCCAGCAGCCTACTAGCGGGGGGGCCATCTGCCGAGCAGTACTTC | CASSLLAGGPSAEQYF | NA | TRBJ2-7 | TRBD2 | TRBV4-1
TGCAGTGCTGGGAGGGGCATGAACACTGAAGCTTTCTTT | CSAGRGMNTEAFF | NA | TRBJ1-1 | NA | TRBV20-1
TGCGCCAGCAGCTTGGATGCAGGTGGAAAGACCCAGTACTTC | CASSLDAGGKTQYF | NA | TRBJ2-5 | NA | TRBV5-1
TGCGCCAGCAGCCAAGCCCGGGCATCCTACGAGCAGTACTTC | CASSQARASYEQYF | NA | TRBJ2-7 | NA | TRBV4-3
TGTGCCAGCAGTATTGACAGGGTTGGCAATCAGCCCCAGCATTTT | CASSIDRVGNQPQHF | NA | TRBJ1-5 | TRBD1 | TRBV2
TGTGCCAGCAGCGTAGTAGAGGGGACAGGTCACTACAATGAGCAGTTCTTC | CASSVVEGTGHYNEQFF | NA | TRBJ2-1 | TRBD1 | TRBV9
TGTGCCAGCTCACCGGGACGGACAACGATCTCCTACGAGCAGTACTTC | CASSPGRTTISYEQYF | few | TRBJ2-7 | NA | TRBV18
TGCGCCAGCAGCTTGTCGGGAGGGTACTACGAGCAGTACTTC | CASSLSGGYYEQYF | NA | TRBJ2-7 | TRBD2 | TRBV5-1
TGTGCTAGTCATCTAGCCGGATCCGTGGAAGGCTACACCTTC | CASHLAGSVEGYTF | few | TRBJ1-2 | NA | TRBV12-5
TGTGCCAGCATTAGGCAGGGTCCCACTGAAGCTTTCTTT | CASIRQGPTEAFF | NA | TRBJ1-1 | NA | TRBV12-3/TRBV12-4
TGCGCCAGCAGCCCAGGGACCACCGCCTACAATGAGCAGTTCTTC | CASSPGTTAYNEQFF | NA | TRBJ2-1 | NA | TRBV5-1
TGTGCCAGCAGCGTAGCTGTTGGGGATGAGCAGTTCTTC | CASSVAVGDEQFF | NA | TRBJ2-1 | NA | TRBV9
TGTGCCAGCAGCCCTGGACGTACAGATACGCAGTATTTT | CASSPGRTDTQYF | many | TRBJ2-3 | NA | TRBV5-1
TGCGCCAGCAGCCAAACTGGACAGGGACCACTTGCGAACACTGAAGCTTTCTTT | CASSQTGQGPLANTEAFF | NA | TRBJ1-1 | TRBD1 | TRBV4-3
TGTGCCAGCAGTCCCGGGGGCGGCTATGGCTACACCTTC | CASSPGGGYGYTF | many | TRBJ1-2 | NA | TRBV12-3/TRBV12-4
TGTGCCACCAGTGCGCCCTTGCCACCTAATGAGCAGTTCTTC | CATSAPLPPNEQFF | few | TRBJ2-1 | NA | TRBV24-1
TGCAGTGCTAATAACCTTAGTGCGTGGCTAGCGGGAATGTATGAGCAGTTCTTC | CSANNLSAWLAGMYEQFF | few | TRBJ2-1 | TRBD2 | TRBV20-1
TGCGCCAGCAGCTTGCGCGGGCCTGAAGCTTTCCCCCATAACCCTTTCTTT | CASSLRGPEAFPHNPFF | NA | TRBJ1-1 | NA | TRBV5-1
TGTGCCAGCAGTGGCCCTAGCGGGAGAGAGACCCAGTACTTC | CASSGPSGRETQYF | few | TRBJ2-5 | TRBD2 | TRBV25-1
TGTGCCAGCAGCTTAAGACAGGGGAGGACTCAGCCCCAGCATTTT | CASSLRQGRTQPQHF | NA | TRBJ1-5 | TRBD1 | TRBV7-2